This TCR beta chain is drawn from a study of Ad26.COV2.S vaccination and SARS-CoV-2 variants. CDR3 size: 16 residues. Germline V gene lookup returns CDR1 MNHNY and CDR2 SVGAGI (reference sequence). V gave up 5 bases and J gave up 2 bases, with 19 bases separating them. General study findings and limits: Non-spike TCR breadth did not differ much between vaccine and placebo recipients. Spike-specific TCR breadth in vaccine recipients exceeded that seen in placebo recipients.

Comment on this clone: The antigen is undetermined.

Treatment in this sample: about 20 received Ad26.COV2.S at low or high dose, single or two shots; about five received placebo; per-sample allocation not given. Collection of the samples took place on day 63 after the first injection of vaccine or placebo. Method: immunoSEQ multiplex PCR; TCRdb's copy keeps in-frame clones and lacks some. Among roughly 700,000 clones listed, roughly 90% were seen once. The sample here was peripheral blood, taken in a trial of Ad26.COV2.S vaccine versus placebo. This chain joins TRBV6-6 and TRBJ2-7; D is unclear. This TCR was sampled from a person aged 18-60 years who received the Ad26.COV2.S COVID-19 vaccine or a placebo. The CDR3 DNA sequence: TGTGCCAGCAGTCTATCCGGTTGGGCAGCGCCCTACGAGCAGTACTTC. It specifies CASSLSGWAAPYEQYF.